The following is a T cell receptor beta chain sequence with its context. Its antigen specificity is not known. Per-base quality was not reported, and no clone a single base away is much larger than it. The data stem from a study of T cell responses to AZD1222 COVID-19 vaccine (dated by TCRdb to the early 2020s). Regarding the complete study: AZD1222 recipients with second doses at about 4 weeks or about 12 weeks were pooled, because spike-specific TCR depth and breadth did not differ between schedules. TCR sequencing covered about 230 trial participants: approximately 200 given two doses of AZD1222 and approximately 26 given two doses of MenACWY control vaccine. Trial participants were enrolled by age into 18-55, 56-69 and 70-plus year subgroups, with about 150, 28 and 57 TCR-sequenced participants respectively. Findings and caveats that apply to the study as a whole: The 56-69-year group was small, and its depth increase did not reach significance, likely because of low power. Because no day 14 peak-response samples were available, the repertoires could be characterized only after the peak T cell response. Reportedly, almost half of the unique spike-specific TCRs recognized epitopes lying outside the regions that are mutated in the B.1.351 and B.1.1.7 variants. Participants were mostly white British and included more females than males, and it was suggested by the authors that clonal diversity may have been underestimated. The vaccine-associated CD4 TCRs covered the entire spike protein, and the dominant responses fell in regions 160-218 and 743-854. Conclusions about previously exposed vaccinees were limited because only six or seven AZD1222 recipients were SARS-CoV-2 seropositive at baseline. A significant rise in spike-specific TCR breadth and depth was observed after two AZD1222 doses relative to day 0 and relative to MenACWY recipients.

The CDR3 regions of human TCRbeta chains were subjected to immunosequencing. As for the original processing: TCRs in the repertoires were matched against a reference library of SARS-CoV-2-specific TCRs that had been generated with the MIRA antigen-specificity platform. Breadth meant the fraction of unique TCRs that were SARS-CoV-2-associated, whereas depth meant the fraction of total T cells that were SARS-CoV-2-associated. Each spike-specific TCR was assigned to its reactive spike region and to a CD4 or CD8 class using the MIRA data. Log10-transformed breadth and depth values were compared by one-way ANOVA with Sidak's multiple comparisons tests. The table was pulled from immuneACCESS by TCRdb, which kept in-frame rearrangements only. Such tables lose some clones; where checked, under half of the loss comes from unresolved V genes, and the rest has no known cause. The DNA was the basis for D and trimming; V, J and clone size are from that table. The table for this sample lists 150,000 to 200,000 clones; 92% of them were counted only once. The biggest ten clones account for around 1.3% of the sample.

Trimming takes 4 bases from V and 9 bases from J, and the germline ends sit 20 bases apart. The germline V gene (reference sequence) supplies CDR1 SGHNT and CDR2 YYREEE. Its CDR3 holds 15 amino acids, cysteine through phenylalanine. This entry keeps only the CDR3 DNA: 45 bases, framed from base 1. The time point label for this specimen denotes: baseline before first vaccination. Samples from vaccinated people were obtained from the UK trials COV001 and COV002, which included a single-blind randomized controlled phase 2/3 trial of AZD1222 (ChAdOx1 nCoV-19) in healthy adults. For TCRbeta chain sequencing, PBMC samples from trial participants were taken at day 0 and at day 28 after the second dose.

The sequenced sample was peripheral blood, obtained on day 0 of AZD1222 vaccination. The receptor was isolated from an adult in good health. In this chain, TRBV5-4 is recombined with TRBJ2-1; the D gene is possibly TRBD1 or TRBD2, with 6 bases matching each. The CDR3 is CASSGRGAPVGEQFF. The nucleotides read TGTGCCAGCAGCGGAAGGGGGGCCCCGGTCGGTGAGCAGTTCTTC.